This TCR beta chain is from a study of Graves' ophthalmopathy and Graves' hyperthyroidism. Broader study findings: A majority of expanded thyroid clonotypes exceeding 0.001 frequency were likewise present in blood.

CDR1 and CDR2 (germline): MGHRA, YSYEKL. CDR3 length equals 14 residues. V lost 2 bases, J lost 5 bases, and 12 bases lay in between. This clonotype has just a few counts. The antigen remains unidentified. The study amplified TCR beta CDR3 regions using RNA transcripts. HTBI-primed first-round RT-PCR preceded second-round multiplex PCR. From the multiplex PCR reads, TCRdb called clonotypes with MiXCR, one entry per CDR3 protein. There are 620,000 or so distinct CDR3 sequences in the sample; over 20% occur only once, and around 6.9% lies in the top ten. The J gene is TRBJ1-1, the V gene TRBV4-1, with D possibly matching TRBD1 (6 bases). The sequencing sample was made of peripheral blood. The sequence derives from a woman under 30 with stable Graves' hyperthyroidism. Some clones in this sample may be carry-over from other donors' samples. The CDR3 region has the DNA TGCGCCAGCAGCCAACAGGGAAGGGGGACTGAAGCTTTCTTT. It translates to CASSQQGRGTEAFF.